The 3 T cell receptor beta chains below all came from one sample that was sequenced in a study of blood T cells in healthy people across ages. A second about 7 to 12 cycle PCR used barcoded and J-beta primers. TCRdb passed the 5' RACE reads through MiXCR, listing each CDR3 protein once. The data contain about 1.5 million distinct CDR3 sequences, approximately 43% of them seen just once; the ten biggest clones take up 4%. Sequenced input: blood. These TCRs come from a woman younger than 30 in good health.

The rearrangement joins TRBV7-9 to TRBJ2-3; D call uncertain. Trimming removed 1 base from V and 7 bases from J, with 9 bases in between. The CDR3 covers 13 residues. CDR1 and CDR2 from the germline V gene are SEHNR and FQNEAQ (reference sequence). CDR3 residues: CASSLVADYTQYF. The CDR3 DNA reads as TGTGCCAGCAGCTTAGTCGCGGATTATACGCAGTATTTT.

In nucleotides, the CDR3 is TGTGCCAGCAATCAGGGATCCTATGGCTACACCTTC. It encodes CASNQGSYGYTF. The chain combines TRBV21-1 with TRBJ1-2; TRBD1 reflects the table's D call only, with no check against the DNA. TRBV21-1 is noted as a pseudogene. The length of the CDR3 is 12 residues.

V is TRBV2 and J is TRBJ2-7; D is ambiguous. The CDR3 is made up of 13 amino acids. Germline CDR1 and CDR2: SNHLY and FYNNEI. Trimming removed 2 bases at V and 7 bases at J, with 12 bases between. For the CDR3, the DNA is TGTGCCAGCAGTGAATTAAGGGAATCTGAGCAGTACTTC. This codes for CASSELRESEQYF.